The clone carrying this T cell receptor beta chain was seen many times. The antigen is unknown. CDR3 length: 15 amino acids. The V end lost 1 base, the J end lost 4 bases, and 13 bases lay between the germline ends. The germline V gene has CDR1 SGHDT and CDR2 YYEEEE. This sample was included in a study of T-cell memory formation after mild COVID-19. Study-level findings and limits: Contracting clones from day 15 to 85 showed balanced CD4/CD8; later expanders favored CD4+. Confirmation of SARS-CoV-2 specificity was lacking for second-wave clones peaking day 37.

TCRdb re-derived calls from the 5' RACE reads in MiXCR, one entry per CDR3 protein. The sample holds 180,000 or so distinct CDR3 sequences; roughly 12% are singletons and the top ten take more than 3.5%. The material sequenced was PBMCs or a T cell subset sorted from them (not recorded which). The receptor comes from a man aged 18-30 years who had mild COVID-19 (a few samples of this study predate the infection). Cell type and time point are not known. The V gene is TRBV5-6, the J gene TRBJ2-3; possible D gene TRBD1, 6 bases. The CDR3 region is CASSLPGESADTQYF. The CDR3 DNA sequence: TGTGCCAGCAGCTTGCCAGGGGAGAGCGCAGATACGCAGTATTTT.